This T cell receptor beta chain was identified in a study of CD8+CD57+ T cells in acquired aplastic anemia. Study-wide results and limits: The authors found lower diversity in patient CD8+CD57+ cells than in total CD4+ and CD8+ pools.

Only patients with CD8+CD57+ cell expansion on flow cytometry were chosen for sequencing. Therapy had not been given to patients before blood sampling. Genomic DNA, serving as template, underwent TCR beta VDJ and CDR3 profiling. TCRdb re-called the reads with MiXCR, one entry per CDR3 protein. The sample yields 15,000 to 20,000 distinct CDR3 sequences, more than 30% seen once. V dropped 8 bases and J dropped 3 bases, with 16 bases sitting between them. Germline V gene data show CDR1 as WNHNN and CDR2 as SYGVQD (reference sequence). The CDR3 contains 14 residues. This clonotype has only a few counts. Its specificity is unknown.

The sequence derives from a human donor with aplastic anemia. This sequence joins TRBV10-1 and TRBJ1-1; TRBD1 is a possible D gene (5 bases). Source material: CD8+CD57+ T cells sorted from PBMCs. Subset described: bead-enriched CD8+CD57+ effector memory T cells from SAA patients. CDR3 sequence reads: CASRAGGLDTEAFF. DNA of the CDR3: TGCGCCAGCCGGGCCGGGGGGTTGGACACTGAAGCTTTCTTT.